The rows below give T cell receptor beta chains drawn from one sample of a study of blood T cell repertoires in COVID-19. TCRdb keeps only in-frame clones here, not all; method: immunoSEQ multiplex PCR. The data contain around 380,000 clones, over 65% of them singletons. The sequenced sample consisted of peripheral blood. The receptors here all came from a human donor with acute or convalescent COVID-19. The donor label of this sample is uncertain. The CDR3 runs from the conserved cysteine through the conserved F or W. Each record gives: clone size, J gene, V gene, D gene, CDR3 DNA, CDR3 protein. D genes are given only for firm matches. Clone size is stated in some rows and not others, as once, few, many or a class when expanded.

abundance: NA
j_gene: TRBJ1-2
v_gene: TRBV18
d_gene: NA
CDR3nt: TGTGCCAGCTCACCACCGGGGCAGGGGCCAATCTATGGCTACACCTTC
CDR3aa: CASSPPGQGPIYGYTF

abundance: NA
j_gene: TRBJ1-2
v_gene: TRBV28
d_gene: NA
CDR3nt: TGTGCCAGCAGACCCGATGAGGGTAGAAACTATGGCTACACCTTC
CDR3aa: CASRPDEGRNYGYTF

abundance: once
j_gene: TRBJ1-2
v_gene: TRBV19
d_gene: NA
CDR3nt: TGTGCCAGTACCGACCACGGACAGCCCAGAGGCTATGGCTACACCTTC
CDR3aa: CASTDHGQPRGYGYTF

abundance: NA
j_gene: TRBJ1-3
v_gene: TRBV5-1
d_gene: NA
CDR3nt: TGCGCCAGCAGTTTTAGTGTCTCTGGAAACACCATATATTTT
CDR3aa: CASSFSVSGNTIYF

abundance: NA
j_gene: TRBJ1-5
v_gene: TRBV28
d_gene: NA
CDR3nt: TGTGCCAGCAGGCCGACAGGATATAGCAATCAGCCCCAGCATTTT
CDR3aa: CASRPTGYSNQPQHF

abundance: NA
j_gene: TRBJ2-1
v_gene: TRBV7-9
d_gene: NA
CDR3nt: TGTGCCAGCAGCTTCAGAAATGAGCAGTTCTTC
CDR3aa: CASSFRNEQFF

abundance: NA
j_gene: TRBJ2-7
v_gene: TRBV30
d_gene: NA
CDR3nt: TGTGCCTGGAGTGTATCGGACTACTCCTACGAGCAGTACTTC
CDR3aa: CAWSVSDYSYEQYF

abundance: once
j_gene: TRBJ1-4
v_gene: TRBV28
d_gene: NA
CDR3nt: TGTGCCAGCAGTCCTCAGGGTCGAAATGAAAAACTGTTTTTT
CDR3aa: CASSPQGRNEKLFF

abundance: NA
j_gene: TRBJ2-1
v_gene: TRBV4-1
d_gene: TRBD2
CDR3nt: TGCGCCAGCAGCCAAGAGGGGGGCGGGGGGCCAAGGAATGAGCAGTTCTTC
CDR3aa: CASSQEGGGGPRNEQFF

abundance: once
j_gene: TRBJ2-7
v_gene: TRBV3-1/TRBV3-2
d_gene: NA
CDR3nt: TGTGCCAGCAGCCGTAGCGGAGGCTACGAGCAGTACTTC
CDR3aa: CASSRSGGYEQYF

abundance: NA
j_gene: TRBJ1-1
v_gene: TRBV28
d_gene: TRBD1
CDR3nt: TGTGCCAGCAGTTACCGGACAGGAGAGAACACTGAAGCTTTCTTT
CDR3aa: CASSYRTGENTEAFF

abundance: NA
j_gene: TRBJ2-7
v_gene: TRBV6-2/TRBV6-3
d_gene: NA
CDR3nt: TGTGCCAGCAGTTACTCCCGAGGCATCTGGCAGTACTTC
CDR3aa: CASSYSRGIWQYF

abundance: NA
j_gene: TRBJ1-2
v_gene: TRBV28
d_gene: NA
CDR3nt: TGTGCCAGCAGTTTAGGAGGGAGTCGGGGCTACACCTTC
CDR3aa: CASSLGGSRGYTF

abundance: NA
j_gene: TRBJ2-4
v_gene: TRBV9
d_gene: TRBD2
CDR3nt: TGTGCCAGCAGCGGAGGACTAGCGGGGGGGCAAGCAAACATTCAGTACTTC
CDR3aa: CASSGGLAGGQANIQYF

abundance: NA
j_gene: TRBJ2-1
v_gene: TRBV7-6
d_gene: TRBD2
CDR3nt: TGTGCCAGCAGCCAACTAGCGGGAGGGTCCTACAATGAGCAGTTCTTC
CDR3aa: CASSQLAGGSYNEQFF

abundance: NA
j_gene: TRBJ1-5
v_gene: TRBV4-1
d_gene: NA
CDR3nt: TGCGCCAGCAGCCAAGGTCAACCTCTACGGTCCCTAAGCAATCAGCCCCAGCATTTT
CDR3aa: CASSQGQPLRSLSNQPQHF